The text below deals with one TCR beta chain. Germline V gene sequence: CDR1 SGDLS, CDR2 YYNGEE. CDR3 size: 14 residues. Trimming left V 4 bases short and J 0 bases short, with 8 bases between. The data are from a study of T cells of healthy individuals. TCRdb processed the 5' RACE reads anew with MiXCR; each CDR3 protein has one entry. This sample has 40,000 to 65,000 distinct CDR3 sequences, with roughly 14% found just once. The receptor was isolated from a human donor in good health. The J gene is TRBJ1-3, the V gene TRBV9; D gene uncertain. The DNA for the CDR3 is TGTGCCAGCAGCCCCAGCAGCTCTGGAAACACCATATATTTT. Translated, it gives CASSPSSSGNTIYF.